The 32 T cell receptor beta chains below were found in one sample sequenced in a study of cytomegalovirus exposure and HLA in healthy donors. The study ran its PCR with 60 Vbeta and 13 Jbeta primers. The data were produced by immunoSEQ multiplex PCR, yet TCRdb's version contains in-frame clones alone and is incomplete. The sample carries hundreds of thousands of clones, 70% to 85% recorded once. Sequenced sample: PBMCs. These receptors were obtained from a male donor in good health and CMV-seronegative.

This sequence joins TRBV10-2 and TRBJ2-7, with D maybe TRBD1 (5 bases). The CDR3 contains 13 residues. Trimming shortened V by 4 bases and J by 3 bases, and 10 bases separated the two germline ends. Germline V lookup: CDR1 WSHSY, CDR2 SAAADI. CDR3 amino acids: CASSGQGFYEQYF. The CDR3 DNA reads as TGCGCCAGCAGTGGCCAGGGATTCTACGAGCAGTACTTC.

The rearrangement joins TRBV28 to TRBJ1-4; possible D gene TRBD1, 5 bases. V lost 1 base and J 0 bases, leaving 15 bases between the germline ends. This CDR3 is built from 18 residues. CDR1 and CDR2 (germline): MDHEN, SYDVKM. The CDR3 reads CASSLYGAGRATNEKLFF. The CDR3 DNA reads as TGTGCCAGCAGTTTATATGGGGCAGGGAGGGCAACTAATGAAAAACTGTTTTTT.

There are a few counts of this clone. V gene TRBV5-4 combines with J gene TRBJ2-6; 11 nucleotides line up with TRBD2. Germline V lookup: CDR1 SGHNT, CDR2 YYREEE (reference sequence). This CDR3 is built from 19 residues. With V trimmed by 4 bases and J by 2 bases, 11 bases remained unmatched. CDR3 sequence reads: CASSTPLLAGEAGANVLTF. Written as DNA, the CDR3 is TGTGCCAGCAGCACTCCTCTACTAGCGGGAGAGGCTGGGGCCAACGTCCTGACTTTC.

V and J are TRBV7-2 and TRBJ1-3; 7 bases align to TRBD1. In germline, CDR1 is SGHTA, CDR2 FQGNSA. After removal of 5 bases from V and 0 bases from J, the junction contained 7 bases not matched to a gene. The CDR3 totals 16 residues. CDR3 residues: CASSGRQGDSGNTIYF. CDR3 sequence (DNA): TGTGCCAGCAGCGGCAGACAGGGCGACTCTGGAAACACCATATATTTT.

V gene TRBV10-1 combines with J gene TRBJ2-1; D might be TRBD2 (5 bases). V shed 4 bases and J shed 8 bases, with 15 bases lying between them. The CDR3 consists of 14 residues. The germline V gene has CDR1 WNHNN and CDR2 SYGVQD (reference sequence). The CDR3 bases are TGCGCCAGCAGTGGGCTAGCCGATGGGCATGAGCAGTTCTTC. It encodes CASSGLADGHEQFF.

The gene calls are TRBV6-1 and TRBJ2-4, with D perhaps matching TRBD2 (6 bases). CDR3 length: 15 amino acids. V was pared by 5 bases and J by 0 bases, with 11 bases between. The V gene's germline CDR1 is MNHNS and CDR2 SASEGT. The CDR3, as DNA: TGTGCCAGCAGTTCACGGGACTTAGCCAAAAACATTCAGTACTTC. Protein sequence: CASSSRDLAKNIQYF.

This sequence joins TRBV29-1 and TRBJ1-1, with D tentatively TRBD1 (6 bases). Between the trimmed V and J ends, which lost 6 bases and 6 bases, there was a span of 20 bases. This CDR3 comprises 14 residues. The germline V gene encodes CDR1 SQVTM and CDR2 ANQGSEA. CDR3 region: CSVVGLQGSPEAFF. The CDR3 DNA is TGCAGCGTGGTGGGGTTACAGGGTTCCCCTGAAGCTTTCTTT.

Details on this clone: The germline gene is not matched at one end of the junction; a read error may be the cause. The chain links TRBV7-2 to TRBJ2-7; 16 bases match TRBD2. The CDR3 extends over 15 amino acids. Per germline, CDR1 SGHTA and CDR2 FQGNSA. In nucleotides, the CDR3 is TGTGCCAGCAGCCGGGGGGGGACTAGCGGGAGGGCCTTCCACTTC. Translated: CASSRGGTSGRAFHF.

CDR3 DNA sequence: TGTGCCAGCAACGACAGGGGGCATGGAGATACGCAGTATTTT. It specifies CASNDRGHGDTQYF. This rearrangement joins TRBV27 to TRBJ2-3, with 10 bases lining up with TRBD1. The germline gives CDR1 MNHEY, CDR2 SMNVEV (reference sequence). V shed 7 bases and J 5 bases; nucleotides not matched to a gene: 6. This CDR3 comprises 14 residues.

The rearrangement joins TRBV30 to TRBJ1-6, with D possibly matching TRBD1 (5 bases). Germline V gene data show CDR1 as GTSNPN and CDR2 as SVGIG (reference sequence). V was pared by 7 bases and J by 7 bases, with 14 bases between. The CDR3 contains 13 residues. Here the CDR3 DNA reads TGTGCCTCCCACTTGGGGGGGAATTCACCCCTCCACTTT. Residues: CASHLGGNSPLHF.

The chain links TRBV5-6 to TRBJ2-3; 12 nucleotides agree with TRBD2. The CDR3 length is 17 residues. Germline CDR1 reads SGHDT; CDR2 reads YYEEEE. V lost 0 bases and J lost 0; bases outside the gene matches: 2. Here the CDR3 DNA reads TGTGCCAGCAGCTTGGATACTAGCGGGAGGAGCACAGATACGCAGTATTTT. This codes for CASSLDTSGRSTDTQYF.

The chain carries TRBV6-5 and TRBJ2-3; 8 bases align to TRBD2. Trimming removed 6 bases from V and 4 bases from J; junction bases left unmatched: 6. This CDR3 contains 14 residues. Per germline, CDR1 MNHEY and CDR2 SVGAGI. The CDR3 protein is CASRPGLGADTQYF. CDR3 in DNA: TGTGCCAGCAGGCCGGGACTAGGGGCAGATACGCAGTATTTT.

The rearrangement joins TRBV7-3 to TRBJ1-2; 9 bases are shared with TRBD1. Losses at the gene ends were 6 bases for V and 5 bases for J; bases not matched to a gene: 7. Per germline, CDR1 SGHTA and CDR2 FQGTGA. This CDR3 has 14 residues. The CDR3 here is CASRPTGGVYGYTF. In DNA form, the CDR3 reads TGTGCCAGCAGACCGACAGGGGGGGTTTATGGCTACACCTTC.

This clone appeared a few times. V usage is TRBV28 and J usage is TRBJ1-1, with 8 positions matching TRBD1. The CDR3 extends over 15 amino acids. Germline CDR1 and CDR2: MDHEN and SYDVKM. The trim removed 6 bases at V and 0 bases at J, leaving 6 bases unmatched. The CDR3 loop is CASSPQTGVNTEAFF. As DNA, the CDR3 is TGTGCCAGCAGCCCCCAGACAGGGGTGAACACTGAAGCTTTCTTT.

This chain links TRBV29-1 with TRBJ1-1; a weak D match, TRBD1 (5 bases). Germline V CDR1 and CDR2: SQVTM, ANQGSEA. The CDR3 is made up of 12 amino acids. Trimming removed 8 bases at V and 7 bases at J, with 17 bases between. The CDR3 loop reads CSLRQSWGEAFF. CDR3 in DNA: TGCAGCCTGCGACAGTCTTGGGGTGAAGCTTTCTTT.

The chain has TRBV2 and TRBJ2-7; 7 bases line up with TRBD1. Trimming took 6 bases from V and 3 from J; bases not matched to a gene: 2. The CDR3 has 12 residues. Germline V gives CDR1 SNHLY, CDR2 FYNNEI. In DNA, the CDR3 is TGTGCCAGCAGGGGGGACAGCTACGAGCAGTACTTC. It codes for CASRGDSYEQYF.

The chain links TRBV14 to TRBJ2-1, with TRBD2 matching over 9 bases. After removal of 1 base from V and 2 bases from J, the junction contained 12 bases not matched to a gene. The germline V gene encodes CDR1 SGHDN and CDR2 FVKESK. This CDR3 spans 19 amino acids. CDR3 amino acids: CASSQVKGVAGVAYNEQFF. As DNA, the CDR3 is TGTGCCAGCAGCCAAGTAAAGGGGGTAGCGGGAGTGGCCTACAATGAGCAGTTCTTC.

The chain uses TRBV5-1 and TRBJ2-2; 7 bases are a match to TRBD2. V lost 2 bases to trimming and J lost 6 bases; unmatched junction nucleotides: 7. CDR1 is SGHRS and CDR2 is YFSETQ in the germline V gene. The CDR3 runs to 15 residues. The CDR3 DNA reads TGCGCCAGCAGCTTATCGACTGGGGGGGCCGGGGAGCTGTTTTTT. Protein: CASSLSTGGAGELFF.

This clone was detected only a few times. J is TRBJ1-1 and V is TRBV27; possible D gene TRBD1, 5 bases. V gave up 5 bases and J gave up 0 bases, with 10 bases separating them. Germline CDR1 and CDR2: MNHEY and SMNVEV (reference sequence). This CDR3 region has 14 residues. CDR3 protein: CASSGAGMNTEAFF. The CDR3 DNA reads as TGTGCCAGCAGTGGGGCAGGGATGAACACTGAAGCTTTCTTT.

CDR3 DNA: TGTGCCAGCAGCTTACTAGGGGGCAGTGACTACGAGCAGTACTTC. This gives the protein CASSLLGGSDYEQYF. The chain employs TRBV13 and TRBJ2-7; 7 positions agree with TRBD1. Trimming cost V 2 bases and J 3 bases; bases outside gene matches: 7. Germline-derived CDR1 and CDR2 are PRHDT and FYEKMQ (reference sequence). This CDR3 has 15 amino acids.

This sequence joins TRBV6-5 and TRBJ1-2, with TRBD1 matching 7 bases. The trim removed 3 bases at V and 6 bases at J, leaving 7 bases unmatched. Germline CDR1 MNHEY, CDR2 SVGAGI. CDR3 size: 14 residues. CDR3 sequence: CASSYYRGEDGYTF. The CDR3 region has the DNA TGTGCCAGCAGTTATTACAGGGGTGAAGATGGCTACACCTTC.

The CDR3 region has the DNA TGTGCCAGCTCACCACCAACAGGTGGTAGGAACACTGAAGCTTTCTTT. Its protein is CASSPPTGGRNTEAFF. V gene TRBV18 combines with J gene TRBJ1-1, with D possibly matching TRBD1 (5 bases). Per the germline V gene, CDR1 is KGHSH and CDR2 is LQKENI. CDR3 length equals 16 residues. V was pared by 0 bases and J by 1 base, with 12 bases between.

This chain connects TRBV7-7 to TRBJ1-4; D is ambiguous. The CDR3 consists of 13 residues. Trimming pared 5 bases from V and 5 bases from J, leaving 9 bases between. Germline CDR1 reads SSHAT; CDR2 reads FNYEAQ (reference sequence). CDR3 sequence: CASSGAPNEKLFF. Written as DNA, the CDR3 is TGTGCCAGCAGCGGAGCCCCCAATGAAAAACTGTTTTTT.

The V call is TRBV28, the J call TRBJ2-7; D perhaps matches TRBD1 (6 bases). V was clipped by 3 bases and J by 2 bases, with 32 bases between them. The germline CDR1 and CDR2 sequences are MDHEN and SYDVKM. The length of the CDR3 is 21 residues. The CDR3: CASSFPARGFPDSAITYEQYF. The CDR3 DNA reads TGTGCCAGCAGTTTCCCAGCTAGGGGGTTCCCAGACAGTGCCATCACCTACGAGCAGTACTTC.

The chain employs TRBV14 and TRBJ2-7; perhaps TRBD2 as D (6 bases). Trimming pared 5 bases from V and 6 bases from J, leaving 17 bases between. The CDR3 is 14 amino acids. CDR1 is SGHDN, CDR2 FVKESK, per germline. CDR3 DNA sequence: TGTGCCAGCAGCTTCGGGACTTCTCGTTCCGAGCAGTACTTC. Amino acid sequence: CASSFGTSRSEQYF.

CDR3 DNA: TGTGCCAGTAGTACAAACGGCGGTAGCTGGAACACCGGGGAGCTGTTTTTT. It translates to CASSTNGGSWNTGELFF. J is TRBJ2-2 and V is TRBV19, with D unclear. The germline V and J ends were trimmed by 4 bases and 1 base, with 16 bases remaining between them. The germline V gene has CDR1 LNHDA and CDR2 SQIVND (reference sequence). CDR3 size: 17 residues.

The rearrangement joins TRBV7-3 to TRBJ2-2; 14 bases are shared with TRBD2. Germline CDR1 and CDR2: SGHTA and FQGTGA. Trimming took 5 bases from V and 7 from J; bases not matched to a gene: 6. This CDR3 contains 16 residues. CDR3 DNA sequence: TGTGCCAGCAGCAGCGGACTAGCGGGAGGCGGCGGGGAGCTGTTTTTT. It specifies CASSSGLAGGGGELFF.

This clone came up once. V is TRBV6-1 and J is TRBJ1-3, with D uncertain. Trimming took 0 bases from V and 0 from J, leaving 12 bases between them. Germline V gene data show CDR1 as MNHNS and CDR2 as SASEGT. This CDR3 has 17 residues. CDR3 amino acids: CASSEASGYNSGNTIYF. The CDR3 region has the DNA TGTGCCAGCAGTGAAGCGTCCGGTTATAACTCTGGAAACACCATATATTTT.

This chain joins TRBV5-1 and TRBJ2-2, with 7 bases that match TRBD1. The length of the CDR3 is 16 residues. Germline loops: CDR1 SGHRS, CDR2 YFSETQ. V was clipped by 2 bases and J by 6 bases; unmatched bases: 10. The CDR3 here is CASSLNRGTLAGELFF. The CDR3, as DNA: TGCGCCAGCAGCTTAAACAGGGGTACTTTGGCCGGGGAGCTGTTTTTT.

The chain has TRBV10-1 and TRBJ2-5, with a weak D call TRBD1 (6 bases). V was clipped by 3 bases and J by 4 bases, with 12 bases between them. The CDR3 runs 14 residues. Germline V gene lookup returns CDR1 WNHNN and CDR2 SYGVQD (reference sequence). CDR3 bases: TGCGCCAGCAGTGATGGGGGCAGCCGAGAGACCCAGTACTTC. Its protein product is CASSDGGSRETQYF.

The chain couples TRBV6-1 to TRBJ1-4; tentatively, D is TRBD1 (6 bases). CDR3 size: 14 residues. V lost 6 bases and J lost 8, with 16 bases in between. Per the germline V gene, CDR1 is MNHNS and CDR2 is SASEGT. In DNA, the CDR3 is TGTGCCAGCAGCAAACAGGGAATGGGCGAAAAACTGTTTTTT. Its translation is CASSKQGMGEKLFF.

The genes are TRBV7-9 and TRBJ1-5; possible D gene TRBD1, 6 bases. The CDR3 loop spans 15 amino acids. The germline gives CDR1 SEHNR, CDR2 FQNEAQ (reference sequence). The V and J ends lost 1 base and 5 bases respectively, with 12 bases between them. CDR3: CASSLVAGAYQPQHF. Written as DNA, the CDR3 is TGTGCCAGCAGCTTAGTTGCGGGGGCATATCAGCCCCAGCATTTT.